This paragraph reports one T cell receptor beta chain. Its antigen remains unknown. The data were obtained in a study of cytomegalovirus exposure and HLA in healthy donors. Findings and caveats of the study: A later analysis revealed that TCR association rates differed between HLA loci, peaking at DRB1 and bottoming out at HLA-C.

The PCR ran on 60 Vbeta and 13 Jbeta primers. The data were produced by immunoSEQ multiplex PCR, yet TCRdb's version contains in-frame clones alone and is incomplete. The sample yields 150,000 to 200,000 clones, roughly 79% seen once. This CDR3 has 16 residues. Germline loops: CDR1 SGHNT, CDR2 YYREEE (reference sequence). Trimming at V came to 4 bases and at J to 2 bases, leaving 7 bases not matched to a gene. The chain joins TRBV5-4 to TRBJ2-5; 11 bases line up with TRBD2. The source of this sequence is a woman aged 45-60 years in good health and CMV-seropositive. The sample taken for sequencing was PBMCs. The CDR3 sequence is CASSPGGLAGQETQYF. DNA of the CDR3: TGTGCCAGCAGCCCTGGAGGACTAGCGGGTCAAGAGACCCAGTACTTC.